This is a list of T cell receptor beta chains from one sample in a study. TCRdb ran MiXCR on the 5' RACE reads and lists one entry per CDR3 protein. The sample holds about 61,000 distinct CDR3 sequences; more than 25% are singletons and the top ten take 2.3%. The sequenced sample consisted of tumor-infiltrating naive CD4+ T cells sorted from the breast tumor. Source of these receptors: a female donor with breast cancer. Each CDR3 is given with its conserved first and last residue. Each record gives: clone size, V gene, J gene, D gene, CDR3 DNA, CDR3 protein. The D gene is left open where the match is weak. Clone size appears in some rows only: once, few, many, or a class for an expanded clone.

>-|TRBV28|TRBJ2-2|TRBD2
TGTGCCAGCAGTTTATTGCGGGAGGGAGGCACCGGGGAGCTGTTTTTT
CASSLLREGGTGELFF
>-|TRBV5-1|TRBJ2-7|TRBD1
TGCGCCAGCAGCTTCATAGGGACAGACTCTTCCTACGAGCAGTACTTC
CASSFIGTDSSYEQYF
>few|TRBV6-1|TRBJ1-4|-
TGTGCCGCCGGCACTTGGGGCACTAATGAAAAACTGTTTTTT
CAAGTWGTNEKLFF
>-|TRBV9|TRBJ1-2|TRBD1
TGTGCCAGCAGCGATGGAGGACAGGTCGGCTATGGCTACACCTTC
CASSDGGQVGYGYTF
>few|TRBV20-1|TRBJ2-1|-
TGCAGTGCTAGAAGGAAGGGGAGTTGGAGCAATGAGCAGTTCTTC
CSARRKGSWSNEQFF
>few|TRBV12-3/TRBV12-4|TRBJ2-7|-
TGTGCCAGCAGCCGCGGAGAGTACGAGCAGTACTTC
CASSRGEYEQYF
>few|TRBV6-6|TRBJ2-3|-
TGTGCCAGCAGTTACACCGATCCAGATACGCAGTATTTT
CASSYTDPDTQYF
>few|TRBV5-1|TRBJ2-3|TRBD2
TGCGCCAGCAGCTTGGCCGGGACTAGCGGCTACACAGATACGCAGTATTTT
CASSLAGTSGYTDTQYF
>-|TRBV7-2|TRBJ2-5|-
TGTGCCAGCAGCTTAGCCAAACAGCGGGAAGAGACCCAGTACTTC
CASSLAKQREETQYF
>many|TRBV20-1|TRBJ1-4|-
TGCAGTGCCCGGGACTTCGCAACTAATGAAAAACTGTTTTTT
CSARDFATNEKLFF
>-|TRBV20-1|TRBJ2-1|-
TGCAGTGCTCTTCACGGACAGAGCAATGAGCAGTTCTTC
CSALHGQSNEQFF
>many|TRBV9|TRBJ2-1|-
TGTGCCAGCAGCGGTTTTGGAGCGGTGCAGTTCTTC
CASSGFGAVQFF
>once|TRBV7-7|TRBJ1-4|-
TGTGCTAGCAGCCGGGAATTTAGAAGTGAAAAACTGTTTTTT
CASSREFRSEKLFF
>-|TRBV12-3/TRBV12-4|TRBJ2-1|TRBD2
TGTGCCAGCAGTTCGAGCGGGAGGGCAAATGAGCAGTTCTTC
CASSSSGRANEQFF
>-|TRBV20-1|TRBJ1-5|-
TGCAGTGCTAGAGATAGAACCCCAGGCGGGCCCCAGCATTTT
CSARDRTPGGPQHF
>-|TRBV7-3|TRBJ2-1|-
TGTGCCAGCAGCTTAAACTGGTCTGGGGAGCAGTTCTTC
CASSLNWSGEQFF
>-|TRBV24-1|TRBJ1-2|TRBD1
TGCGCCACCGCGGACAGGAGAAATGGCTACACCTTC
CATADRRNGYTF
>-|TRBV7-9|TRBJ2-5|TRBD1
TGTGCCAGCATGATACAGGGGTGGCAGACCCAGTACTTC
CASMIQGWQTQYF
>-|TRBV7-2|TRBJ2-3|-
TGTGCCAGCAGTGCCCTACAGGGTAGTACGCAGTATTTT
CASSALQGSTQYF
>few|TRBV11-3|TRBJ2-2|-
TGTGCCAGCAGCCCAGCGACTTCAACGAACACCGGGGAGCTGTTTTTT
CASSPATSTNTGELFF
>few|TRBV3-1|TRBJ2-1|TRBD2
TGTGCCAGCAGCCCCGGACTAGCGGGGATAAATGAGCAGTTCTTC
CASSPGLAGINEQFF
>-|TRBV12-3/TRBV12-4|TRBJ2-3|-
TGTGCCAGCAGGTCACTAGAAGTGTTCGATACGCAGTATTTT
CASRSLEVFDTQYF
>few|TRBV7-9|TRBJ2-3|-
TGTGCCAGCAGCCCGAGCGGTGAGGGCCGATATACGCAGTATTTT
CASSPSGEGRYTQYF
>-|TRBV2|TRBJ2-7|-
TGTGCCAGCCAGGGTCGCTCCTACGAGCAGTACTTC
CASQGRSYEQYF
>-|TRBV6-5|TRBJ2-1|-
TGTGCCAGCAGTTACAGGTCCTCCTCCTACAATGAGCAGTTCTTC
CASSYRSSSYNEQFF
>few|TRBV27|TRBJ2-1|-
TGTGCCAGCAGTTTATACTCTAGCGCCTACAATGAGCAGTTCTTC
CASSLYSSAYNEQFF
>-|TRBV5-1|TRBJ2-3|TRBD2
TGCGCCAGCAGCCTACTAGCGGGGGGCAACACAGATACGCAGTATTTT
CASSLLAGGNTDTQYF
>many|TRBV7-3|TRBJ2-7|-
TGTGCCAGCAGCCTCGGGAGTTCCGGGACAGCCTACGAGCAGTACTTC
CASSLGSSGTAYEQYF
>few|TRBV6-4|TRBJ2-2|TRBD1
TGTACCAGCAGTCCAACAGGGGACACCGGGGAGCTGTTTTTT
CTSSPTGDTGELFF
>-|TRBV12-3/TRBV12-4|TRBJ1-5|-
TGTGCCAGCACTAGGGGGGTTATTCAGCCCCAGCATTTT
CASTRGVIQPQHF
>-|TRBV4-1|TRBJ1-4|-
TGCGCCAGCAGCCGGGCCCTAGCTGCTAATGAAAAACTGTTTTTT
CASSRALAANEKLFF
>few|TRBV10-3|TRBJ2-3|-
TGTGCCATCAGCTCTCAAATCCCCCCAGATACGCAGTATTTT
CAISSQIPPDTQYF
>-|TRBV7-2|TRBJ2-7|-
TGTGCCAGCAGCTTAGGCGGACTAAGACGGAATTCCTACGAGCAGTACTTC
CASSLGGLRRNSYEQYF
>-|TRBV4-2|TRBJ2-1|-
TGTGCCAGCAGCCAAGATGAAAGGGCCGATGAGCAGTTCTTC
CASSQDERADEQFF
>-|TRBV4-2|TRBJ2-2|-
TGTGCCAGCAGCCGCCCACTAGGGGCCCAGAACACCGGGGAGCTGTTTTTT
CASSRPLGAQNTGELFF
>many|TRBV6-2/TRBV6-3|TRBJ1-1|-
TGTGCCAGCATCGGCAGGGTTACTGCTGAAGCTTTCTTT
CASIGRVTAEAFF
>few|TRBV6-1|TRBJ1-1|-
TGTGCCAGCAGTGATGGGTTTGACACTGAAGCTTTCTTT
CASSDGFDTEAFF
>few|TRBV11-3|TRBJ2-1|-
TGTGCCAGCAGCCGAAGAGGGGGGGGCGGTTACAATGAGCAGTTCTTC
CASSRRGGGGYNEQFF
>few|TRBV7-9|TRBJ2-7|TRBD1
TGTGCCAGCAGCCTGGACAGGCGAAGCGAGCAGTACTTC
CASSLDRRSEQYF
>few|TRBV5-1|TRBJ2-1|-
TGCGCCAGCAGCTTGGGGTTTGAATCTGAGCAGTTCTTC
CASSLGFESEQFF
>few|TRBV2|TRBJ2-6|-
TGTGCCAGCAGTGAAGGGGGGATCTCTGGGGCCAACGTCCTGACTTTC
CASSEGGISGANVLTF
>-|TRBV5-6|TRBJ2-2|TRBD2
TGTGCCAGCAGCTTGGGGACTAGCGGCACCGGGGAGCTGTTTTTT
CASSLGTSGTGELFF
>-|TRBV6-5|TRBJ1-2|-
TGTGCCAGCAGTTCATCCGAAACTAACTATGGCTACACCTTC
CASSSSETNYGYTF
>many|TRBV5-1|TRBJ2-3|-
TGCGCCAGCAGCTTGGAGGCCCGCTCAGATACGCAGTATTTT
CASSLEARSDTQYF
>once|TRBV6-6|TRBJ2-2|TRBD1
TGTGCCAGCAGTTACAGGGGGCGGAGGACCGGGGAGCTGTTTTTT
CASSYRGRRTGELFF
>-|TRBV6-5|TRBJ2-3|-
TGTGCCAGCAGTTACAAACAGACAGATACACAGTATTTT
CASSYKQTDTQYF
>-|TRBV5-1|TRBJ1-1|TRBD1
TGCGCCAGCAGCCTTCGGGACAGGGGGCGAGCTTTCTTT
CASSLRDRGRAFF